The TCR beta chain under discussion was sequenced for a study of untreated major depressive disorder. Every depressed patient was matched in pairs with a non-depressed control on sex, age, current smoking status and body mass index. For at least 8 weeks, patients took no psychiatric medication. Patient depression severity was moderate to severe. Blood, about 30 ml, was drawn into EDTA tubes. Using immunoSEQ multiplex PCR, the repertoire was profiled, and TCRdb retains in-frame clones only, with some absent. The sample records 10,000 to 15,000 clones, 85% to 95% being singletons. Comment on this clone: What it recognizes is unknown.

General study points: Depressed patients' CD4+ T cells carried increased TRBV05-01 (Vbeta 5.1) usage versus control CD4+ T cells.

This CDR3 is 14 amino acids long. V lost 6 bases to trimming and J lost 8 bases, with 16 bases between them. Germline assignment: CDR1 SNHLY and CDR2 FYNNEI. Sample: CD4+ T cells from PBMCs. This sequence was found in a man aged 30 to 39 with major depressive disorder. The gene calls are TRBV2 and TRBJ1-4, with no clear D. Here the CDR3 reads CASRKDGTLEKLFF. DNA of the CDR3: TGTGCCAGCAGGAAGGACGGAACTTTGGAAAAACTGTTTTTT.